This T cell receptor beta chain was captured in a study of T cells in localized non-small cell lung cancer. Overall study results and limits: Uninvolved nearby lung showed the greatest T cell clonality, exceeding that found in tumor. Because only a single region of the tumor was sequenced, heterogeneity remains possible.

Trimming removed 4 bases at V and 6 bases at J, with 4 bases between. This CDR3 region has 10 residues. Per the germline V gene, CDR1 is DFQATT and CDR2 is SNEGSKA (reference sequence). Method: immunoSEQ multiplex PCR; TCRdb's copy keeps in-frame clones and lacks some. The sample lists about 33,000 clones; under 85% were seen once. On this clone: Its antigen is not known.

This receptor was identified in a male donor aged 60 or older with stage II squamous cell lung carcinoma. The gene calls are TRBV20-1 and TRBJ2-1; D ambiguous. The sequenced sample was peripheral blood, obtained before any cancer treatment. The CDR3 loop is CSAKGNEQFF. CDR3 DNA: TGCAGTGCTAAGGGCAATGAGCAGTTCTTC.